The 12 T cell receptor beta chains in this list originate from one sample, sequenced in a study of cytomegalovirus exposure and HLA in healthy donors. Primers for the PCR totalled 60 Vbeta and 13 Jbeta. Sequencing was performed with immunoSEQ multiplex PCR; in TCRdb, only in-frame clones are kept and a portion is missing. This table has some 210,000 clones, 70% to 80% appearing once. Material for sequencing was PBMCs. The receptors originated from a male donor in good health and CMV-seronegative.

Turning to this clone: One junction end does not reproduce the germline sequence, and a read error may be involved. CDR3 sequence: CSSSSHPDRGYEQYF. The CDR3 DNA is TGTTCCAGCAGCTCCCACCCGGACAGGGGCTACGAGCAGTACTTC. The chain is built from TRBV7-9 and TRBJ2-7; 9 bases map to TRBD1. In germline, CDR1 is SEHNR, CDR2 FQNEAQ (reference sequence). The CDR3 loop spans 15 amino acids.

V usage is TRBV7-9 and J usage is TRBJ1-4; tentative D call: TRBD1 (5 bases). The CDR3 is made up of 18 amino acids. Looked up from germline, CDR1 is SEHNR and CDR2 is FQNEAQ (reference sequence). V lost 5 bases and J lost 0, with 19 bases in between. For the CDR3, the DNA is TGTGCCAGCAGCCTCCCTGGGGGGGTCCTTGCAACTAATGAAAAACTGTTTTTT. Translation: CASSLPGGVLATNEKLFF.

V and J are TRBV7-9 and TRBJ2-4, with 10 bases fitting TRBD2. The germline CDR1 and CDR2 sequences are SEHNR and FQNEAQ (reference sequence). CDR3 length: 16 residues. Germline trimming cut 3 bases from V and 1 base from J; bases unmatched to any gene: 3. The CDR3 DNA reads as TGTGCCAGCAGCTTTGGACTAGCGGTGGCCAAAAACATTCAGTACTTC. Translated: CASSFGLAVAKNIQYF.

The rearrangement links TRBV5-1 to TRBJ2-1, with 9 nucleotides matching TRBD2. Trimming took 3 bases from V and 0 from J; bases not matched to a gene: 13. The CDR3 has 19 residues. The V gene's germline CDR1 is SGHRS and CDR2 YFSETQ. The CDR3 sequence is CASSSTTDPAGGSYNEQFF. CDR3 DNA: TGCGCCAGCAGCTCTACGACTGATCCAGCGGGGGGCTCCTACAATGAGCAGTTCTTC.

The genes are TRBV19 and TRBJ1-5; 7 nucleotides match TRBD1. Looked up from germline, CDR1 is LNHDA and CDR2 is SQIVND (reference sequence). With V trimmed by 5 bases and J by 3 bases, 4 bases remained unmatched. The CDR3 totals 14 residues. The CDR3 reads CASSPTGSNQPQHF. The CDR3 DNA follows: TGTGCCAGTAGTCCGACAGGGTCCAATCAGCCCCAGCATTTT.

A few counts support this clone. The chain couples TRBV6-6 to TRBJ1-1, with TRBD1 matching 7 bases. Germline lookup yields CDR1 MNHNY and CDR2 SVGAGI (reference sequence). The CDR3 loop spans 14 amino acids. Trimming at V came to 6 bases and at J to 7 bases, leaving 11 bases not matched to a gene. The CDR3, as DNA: TGTGCCAGCAGAGCCGAGGGACAGACGTTTGAAGCTTTCTTT. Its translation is CASRAEGQTFEAFF.

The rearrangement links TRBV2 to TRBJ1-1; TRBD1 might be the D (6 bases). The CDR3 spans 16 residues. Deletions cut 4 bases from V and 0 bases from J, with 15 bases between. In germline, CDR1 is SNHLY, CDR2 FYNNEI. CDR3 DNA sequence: TGTGCCAGCAGTGTTAGGGGGATGGGATTGAACACTGAAGCTTTCTTT. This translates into CASSVRGMGLNTEAFF.

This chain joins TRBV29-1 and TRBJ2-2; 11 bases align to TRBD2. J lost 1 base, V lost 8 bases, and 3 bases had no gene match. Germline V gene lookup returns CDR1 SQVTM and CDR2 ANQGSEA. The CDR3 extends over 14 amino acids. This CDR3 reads CSIGLAGNTGELFF. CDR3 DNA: TGCAGCATCGGACTAGCGGGGAACACCGGGGAGCTGTTTTTT.

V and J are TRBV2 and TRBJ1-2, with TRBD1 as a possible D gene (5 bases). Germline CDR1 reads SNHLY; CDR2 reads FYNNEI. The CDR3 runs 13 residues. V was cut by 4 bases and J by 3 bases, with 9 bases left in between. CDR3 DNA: TGTGCCAGCAGTGGAGACAGATACTATGGCTACACCTTC. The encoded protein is CASSGDRYYGYTF.

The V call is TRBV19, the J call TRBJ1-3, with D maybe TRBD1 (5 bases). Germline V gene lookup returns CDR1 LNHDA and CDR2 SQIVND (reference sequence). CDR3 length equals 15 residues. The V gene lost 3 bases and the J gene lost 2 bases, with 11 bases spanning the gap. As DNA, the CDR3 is TGTGCCAGTAGTATCGGGGGGACTACTGGAAACACCATATATTTT. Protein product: CASSIGGTTGNTIYF.

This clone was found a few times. CDR3 residues: CAWSVLLEAFF. The CDR3, as DNA: TGTGCCTGGAGTGTACTGCTTGAAGCTTTCTTT. The rearrangement links TRBV30 to TRBJ1-1; the D is unclear. The length of the CDR3 is 11 residues. The germline V gene has CDR1 GTSNPN and CDR2 SVGIG (reference sequence). Trimming took off 0 bases at V and 7 bases at J, with 6 bases between the two ends.

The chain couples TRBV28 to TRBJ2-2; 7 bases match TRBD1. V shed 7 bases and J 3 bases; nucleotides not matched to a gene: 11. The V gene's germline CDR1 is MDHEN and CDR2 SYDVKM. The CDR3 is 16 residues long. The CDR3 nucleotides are TGTGCCAGCACCTTAGGCAGGGGGTTAGACACCGGGGAGCTGTTTTTT. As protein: CASTLGRGLDTGELFF.